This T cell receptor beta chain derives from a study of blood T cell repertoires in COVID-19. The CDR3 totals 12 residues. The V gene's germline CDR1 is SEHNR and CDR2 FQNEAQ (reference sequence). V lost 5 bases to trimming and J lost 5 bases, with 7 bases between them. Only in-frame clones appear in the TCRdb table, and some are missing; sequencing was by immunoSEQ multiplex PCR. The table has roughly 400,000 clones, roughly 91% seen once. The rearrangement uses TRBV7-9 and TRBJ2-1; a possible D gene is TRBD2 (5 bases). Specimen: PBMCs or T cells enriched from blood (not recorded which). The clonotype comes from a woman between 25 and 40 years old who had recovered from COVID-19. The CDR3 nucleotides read TGTGCCAGCAGCCCGACTAACAATGAGCAGTTCTTC. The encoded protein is CASSPTNNEQFF.